A selection of T cell receptor beta chains follows, all from one sample in a study of blood T cells in healthy people across ages. Via MiXCR, TCRdb re-called the 5' RACE reads, giving one row per CDR3 protein. The sample has 650,000 to 700,000 distinct CDR3 sequences, around 50% seen once; the top ten hold roughly 13%. The sample taken for sequencing was blood. The origin of the receptors is an elderly woman in good health. Both conserved end residues are part of each CDR3. A D gene is named only where the DNA matches it firmly. Size tells how often a clone was seen (once, few, many) or the class of an expanded clone, and some rows leave it out.

>TRBJ1-4|TRBD1|many|15|TRBV5-1
TGCGCCAGCAGCTTGGGACAGGGGTCTAATGAAAAACTGTTTTTT
CASSLGQGSNEKLFF
>TRBJ2-7|-|many|15|TRBV25-1
TGTGCCAGCAGTTCCCCAGGGCGGGGATCCTACGAGCAGTACTTC
CASSSPGRGSYEQYF
>TRBJ2-3|TRBD2|-|14|TRBV29-1
TGCAGCTCCACCGGGACTAGCGGCACAGATACGCAGTATTTT
CSSTGTSGTDTQYF
>TRBJ1-1|-|-|14|TRBV5-1
TGCGCCAGCAGCATAAACAGGGACTACACTGAAGCTTTCTTT
CASSINRDYTEAFF
>TRBJ2-7|TRBD2|many|15|TRBV20-1
TGCAGTGCTAGAGGAACTAGCGGGAGATCCTACGAGCAGTACTTC
CSARGTSGRSYEQYF
>TRBJ2-1|-|-|14|TRBV15
TGTGCCACCAGCAGAGACAGGGCGAACAATGAGCAGTTCTTC
CATSRDRANNEQFF
>TRBJ2-1|TRBD2|many|17|TRBV5-5
TGTGCCAGCATCCTATCTTCCGGGACTAACTTATACAATGAGCAGTTCTTC
CASILSSGTNLYNEQFF
>TRBJ2-5|TRBD1|many|17|TRBV7-4
TGTGCCAGCAGCCCCGGGTTGTGGGACAGGCTACAAGAGACCCAGTACTTC
CASSPGLWDRLQETQYF
>TRBJ2-7|-|few|14|TRBV29-1
TGCAGCGTTGAAAGAGGAGGGCAGGGGGACGAGCAGTACTTC
CSVERGGQGDEQYF
>TRBJ1-6|-|-|14|TRBV12-3/TRBV12-4
TGTGCCAGCAGTTTATCTCTTGGTGGCTCACCCCTCCACTTT
CASSLSLGGSPLHF
>TRBJ2-6|-|many|14|TRBV5-1
TGCGCCAGCAGCAAGATCTCTGGGGCCAACGTCCTGACTTTC
CASSKISGANVLTF
>TRBJ2-3|TRBD2|many|17|TRBV7-9
TGTGCCAGCAGCTTGACTAGCGGGAGGGCTAGCACAGATACGCAGTATTTT
CASSLTSGRASTDTQYF
>TRBJ2-1|TRBD2|-|15|TRBV11-3
TGTGCCAGCAGCAAAGCGGGAGGCTCCTACAATGAGCAGTTCTTC
CASSKAGGSYNEQFF